The clone carrying this T cell receptor beta chain is a singleton in its sample. Clones were read by immunoSEQ multiplex PCR, and TCRdb kept only the in-frame ones, dropping some. Seen here are roughly 80,000 clones, approximately 94% observed once, and the top ten hold 0.3% to 0.45%. With V trimmed by 4 bases and J by 10 bases, 8 bases remained unmatched. The length of the CDR3 is 14 residues. Germline CDR1 is MNHNS and CDR2 is SASEGT. This entry belongs to a study of technical replicates of blood from a few donors. The sequence was collected from a human donor in good health. The chain employs TRBV6-1 and TRBJ2-1; 9 bases map to TRBD2. Material: T cells isolated from PBMCs. The CDR3 coding sequence is TGTGCCAGCAGTGCTAGCGGGGCGGGGAGGGAGCAGTTCTTC. Protein product: CASSASGAGREQFF.